In this sample, the clone carrying this T cell receptor (beta chain) turned up many times. The target antigen is unknown. This entry is derived from a study of T-cell memory formation after mild COVID-19. Turning to the study itself: Across donors, TCR clusters were largely donor specific.

General study results and limits: Day 15 to 85 contracting clones showed balanced CD4/CD8; later expanders leaned CD4+. Memory cells collected pre-infection included some clones that later responded, suggesting cross-reactive memory joined.

One entry per CDR3 protein results from TCRdb running MiXCR on the 5' RACE reads. The table lists under 300,000 distinct CDR3 sequences, about a sixth of them singletons. This TCR was sampled from a young man who had mild COVID-19 (a few samples of this study predate the infection). Cell type and time point are not known. The specimen sequenced was PBMCs or a T cell subset sorted from them (not recorded which).

Here the CDR3 reads CASSQHRAEAFF. DNA of the CDR3: TGTGCCAGCAGCCAACACAGGGCAGAAGCTTTCTTT. The chain couples TRBV7-2 to TRBJ1-1; a possible D gene is TRBD1 (6 bases). The CDR3 is 12 amino acids. CDR1 SGHTA and CDR2 FQGNSA come from the germline V gene. With 5 bases removed from V and 8 bases from J, the gap between germline ends came to 12 bases.